This TCR beta chain was captured by sequencing in a study of blood T cell repertoires in COVID-19. At the level of the study: Both acute and convalescent COVID-19 samples were obtained from the United States, Italy and Spain. T cells, B-cell-depleted T cells, or PBMCs provided the cDNA or gDNA that served as material.

Losses at the gene ends were 5 bases for V and 4 bases for J; bases not matched to a gene: 7. The CDR3 runs 15 residues. Germline V gene lookup returns CDR1 SGHVS and CDR2 FNYEAQ. Here immunoSEQ multiplex PCR was the method, and the copy in TCRdb shows in-frame clones only, minus some. The table records about 99,000 clones, around 84% of them present only once. This TCR was recovered from a human donor in a cohort sampled during active COVID-19. The sequencing input was peripheral blood. V usage is TRBV7-6 and J usage is TRBJ1-1; 10 bases fit TRBD1. CDR3 DNA sequence: TGTGCCAGCAGCCCCGGGACAGGGGCTTTCACTGAAGCTTTCTTT. This translates into CASSPGTGAFTEAFF.